The TCR beta chain described here comes from a study of blood T cell repertoires in COVID-19. Study information: Donors in the United States, Italy and Spain gave samples during acute or convalescent COVID-19. Sample material is recorded as cDNA or gDNA derived from T cells, B-cell-depleted T cells, or PBMCs.

Original analysis: Using reference gene primer amplification, nucleated cell counts were estimated. Assay used: immunoSEQ multiplex PCR; TCRdb lists only in-frame clones, some missing. That table furnishes V, J and clone size, whereas the DNA furnished D and trimming. The repertoire holds about 130,000 clones, with less than 90% as singletons. Germline V CDR1 and CDR2: SGHTA, FQGNSA. The CDR3 length is 14 residues. V was clipped by 5 bases and J by 1 base; unmatched bases: 4. This clone has a single count. V is TRBV7-2 and J is TRBJ1-1, with 7 bases identical to TRBD1. The sequence was collected from a woman of 80 years or more with acute or convalescent COVID-19. The specimen sequenced was peripheral blood. The CDR3 nucleotides read TGTGCCAGCAGCCGGGGACAGACGAACACTGAAGCTTTCTTT. It encodes CASSRGQTNTEAFF.